A single sample is the source of the 29 T cell receptor beta chains below, sequenced in a study of cytomegalovirus exposure and HLA in healthy donors. The PCR was carried out with 60 Vbeta primers and 13 Jbeta primers. The assay was immunoSEQ multiplex PCR, and TCRdb's table has in-frame clones only and misses some. This sample has fewer than 100,000 clones, with about three quarters found just once. The sequenced material came from PBMCs. These receptors were obtained from a female donor in good health and CMV-seronegative.

The chain employs TRBV7-3 and TRBJ2-7; TRBD2 matches at 7 bases. V was clipped by 5 bases and J by 3 bases; unmatched bases: 4. The CDR3 totals 13 residues. The germline V gene has CDR1 SGHTA and CDR2 FQGTGA. The CDR3 here is CASSRAGDYEQYF. CDR3 sequence (DNA): TGTGCCAGCAGCCGGGCGGGGGACTACGAGCAGTACTTC.

This CDR3 reads CSVRAAQGREQYF. In nucleotides, the CDR3 is TGCAGCGTTAGAGCCGCACAGGGTCGCGAGCAGTACTTC. The V and J genes are TRBV29-1 and TRBJ2-7; D perhaps matches TRBD1 (6 bases). Germline CDR1 and CDR2: SQVTM and ANQGSEA. This CDR3 region has 13 residues. V lost 5 bases and J 6 bases, leaving 17 bases between the germline ends.

Worth noting for this clone: Other DNA sequences in this specimen translate into the identical CDR3. V gene TRBV28 combines with J gene TRBJ2-7; a weak D match, TRBD1 (5 bases). This CDR3 contains 12 residues. Germline CDR1 MDHEN, CDR2 SYDVKM. Between the trimmed V and J ends, which lost 2 bases and 4 bases, there was a span of 6 bases. CDR3 loop: CASSLQGYEQYF. The CDR3 region has the DNA TGTGCCAGCAGTTTACAGGGTTACGAGCAGTACTTC.

The chain uses TRBV27 and TRBJ2-3; 9 nucleotides agree with TRBD2. Germline CDR1 is MNHEY and CDR2 is SMNVEV (reference sequence). The CDR3 contains 15 residues. V was clipped by 3 bases and J by 8 bases; unmatched bases: 9. The CDR3 here is CASSFAGGGSVTQYF. DNA of the CDR3: TGTGCCAGCAGTTTCGCGGGAGGGGGATCGGTTACGCAGTATTTT.

This clone was found once. J is TRBJ2-6 and V is TRBV28; weak D call: TRBD1 (5 bases). Germline V gene sequence: CDR1 MDHEN, CDR2 SYDVKM. Trimming took 6 bases from V and 0 from J, leaving 18 bases between them. There are 18 residues in the CDR3. DNA of the CDR3: TGTGCCAGCAGCCCCGTAGACAGACTCATCTCTGGGGCCAACGTCCTGACTTTC. Translated, it gives CASSPVDRLISGANVLTF.

The chain carries TRBV7-3 and TRBJ2-2; D is unresolved. V was trimmed by 2 bases and J by 6 bases, leaving 4 bases between them. The CDR3 loop spans 12 amino acids. Looked up from germline, CDR1 is SGHTA and CDR2 is FQGTGA. The CDR3 DNA is TGTGCCAGCAGCTTATTCTCCGGGGAGCTGTTTTTT. The encoded protein is CASSLFSGELFF.

This chain links TRBV9 with TRBJ2-3; a possible D gene is TRBD1 (6 bases). The CDR3 totals 13 residues. The V and J ends lost 0 bases and 8 bases respectively, with 10 bases between them. In germline, CDR1 is SGDLS, CDR2 YYNGEE. This chain's CDR3 is CASSVGQGITQYF. Written as DNA, the CDR3 is TGTGCCAGCAGCGTAGGGCAGGGGATTACGCAGTATTTT.

Notes on this clone: Compared with germline, one end of the junction differs, possibly owing to a read error. This chain connects TRBV30 to TRBJ2-3; tentative D call: TRBD1 (6 bases). The V gene's germline CDR1 is GTSNPN and CDR2 SVGIG (reference sequence). This CDR3 spans 15 amino acids. CDR3 sequence reads: CAWGVQGISTDTQYF. The CDR3 DNA reads as TGTGCCTGGGGTGTGCAGGGGATCAGCACAGATACGCAGTATTTT.

CDR3 sequence: CASSPPRDRATEAFF. CDR3 nucleotides: TGTGCCAGCTCACCACCCCGGGACAGGGCGACTGAAGCTTTCTTT. The chain uses TRBV18 and TRBJ1-1; 9 bases are shared with TRBD1. J lost 5 bases, V lost 0 bases, and 4 bases had no gene match. Germline CDR1 reads KGHSH; CDR2 reads LQKENI. This CDR3 has 15 amino acids.

The V and J genes are TRBV29-1 and TRBJ1-1; a possible D gene is TRBD1 (6 bases). Germline CDR1 and CDR2: SQVTM and ANQGSEA. CDR3 length equals 13 residues. Trimming shortened V by 6 bases and J by 0 bases, and 11 bases separated the two germline ends. The CDR3 reads CSVAGALNTEAFF. In DNA form, the CDR3 reads TGCAGCGTCGCAGGGGCCTTGAACACTGAAGCTTTCTTT.

This chain connects TRBV5-1 to TRBJ2-3, with D possibly matching TRBD1 (6 bases). V was pared by 4 bases and J by 3 bases, with 12 bases between. The CDR3 has 14 amino acids. The germline CDR1 and CDR2 sequences are SGHRS and YFSETQ. CDR3 DNA: TGCGCCAGCAGCCCAGGACAGCCTACAGATACGCAGTATTTT. Translating gives CASSPGQPTDTQYF.

The genes are TRBV28 and TRBJ2-7; 10 nucleotides align to TRBD2. CDR3 length: 15 amino acids. With 3 bases clipped from V and 1 base from J, the junction kept 3 bases outside the gene matches. CDR1 is MDHEN and CDR2 is SYDVKM in the germline V gene. The CDR3 DNA follows: TGTGCCAGCAGTTTTGGACTAGCGGCTTCCTACGAGCAGTACTTC. It is translated as CASSFGLAASYEQYF.

The rearrangement links TRBV19 to TRBJ1-1; D call uncertain. Between the trimmed V and J ends, which lost 8 bases and 1 base, there was a span of 8 bases. Germline V gene data show CDR1 as LNHDA and CDR2 as SQIVND (reference sequence). The CDR3 spans 12 residues. The CDR3 loop reads CASSTENTEAFF. The CDR3, as DNA: TGTGCCAGTTCAACAGAGAACACTGAAGCTTTCTTT.

This chain joins TRBV6-5 and TRBJ1-5, with D possibly matching TRBD1 (6 bases). The CDR3 length is 14 residues. V was trimmed by 5 bases and J by 3 bases, leaving 11 bases between them. CDR1 and CDR2 (germline): MNHEY, SVGAGI. Written as DNA, the CDR3 is TGTGCCAGCAGTAAGGGACAACACAATCAGCCCCAGCATTTT. Translated: CASSKGQHNQPQHF.

This clone showed up just once. This chain joins TRBV29-1 and TRBJ2-1; D possibly corresponds to TRBD2 (5 bases). The germline gives CDR1 SQVTM, CDR2 ANQGSEA. Trimming took 2 bases from V and 8 from J, leaving 13 bases between them. The length of the CDR3 is 13 residues. As DNA, the CDR3 is TGCAGCGTTGAAAGCGGAACTAACTATGAGCAGTTCTTC. Protein: CSVESGTNYEQFF.

The chain joins TRBV7-6 to TRBJ2-7; 7 bases agree with TRBD2. Germline trimming cut 1 base from V and 7 bases from J; bases unmatched to any gene: 4. CDR1 is SGHVS, CDR2 FNYEAQ, per germline. The CDR3 totals 13 residues. The CDR3 loop is CASSLGEGGEQYF. DNA of the CDR3: TGTGCCAGCAGCTTAGGGGAGGGCGGTGAGCAGTACTTC.

Only a few counts were recorded for this clone. This sequence joins TRBV18 and TRBJ2-1; D perhaps matches TRBD1 (5 bases). CDR1 is KGHSH, CDR2 LQKENI, per germline. The CDR3 length is 12 residues. V shed 2 bases and J shed 11 bases, with 10 bases lying between them. CDR3 in DNA: TGTGCCAGCTCACCAGTCCAGGGCCAGCAGTTCTTC. Encoded protein: CASSPVQGQQFF.

The V and J genes are TRBV4-2 and TRBJ2-5, with 8 bases aligning to TRBD2. This CDR3 has 17 residues. In germline, CDR1 is LGHNA, CDR2 YNFKEQ. With 0 bases clipped from V and 5 bases from J, the junction kept 11 bases outside the gene matches. In DNA form, the CDR3 reads TGTGCCAGCAGCCAAGAAGGGGACGGGGGGGCCGTGGAGACCCAGTACTTC. Protein: CASSQEGDGGAVETQYF.

This clone occurred once. The CDR3 region is CASTQGFSGNTIYF. The CDR3 DNA is TGTGCCAGCACACAGGGTTTTTCTGGAAACACCATATATTTT. The rearrangement uses TRBV2 and TRBJ1-3, with TRBD1 as a possible D gene (6 bases). The CDR3 spans 14 residues. V was shortened by 7 bases and J by 1 base, with 11 bases between the two germline ends. Germline V lookup: CDR1 SNHLY, CDR2 FYNNEI.

The V call is TRBV7-9, the J call TRBJ2-7; unclear D gene. V was trimmed by 5 bases and J by 3 bases, leaving 8 bases between them. Germline V CDR1 and CDR2: SEHNR, FQNEAQ (reference sequence). The CDR3 length is 12 residues. The CDR3 sequence: CASSPDNYEQYF. DNA for the CDR3: TGTGCCAGCAGCCCTGACAACTACGAGCAGTACTTC.

The J gene is TRBJ1-5, the V gene TRBV19; 8 nucleotides line up with TRBD1. The V segment lost 1 base and the J segment 0 bases; nucleotides outside the gene matches: 14. CDR3 length: 20 residues. CDR1 LNHDA and CDR2 SQIVND come from the germline V gene (reference sequence). CDR3: CASSIGFGRGLTVSNQPQHF. DNA for the CDR3: TGTGCCAGTAGTATAGGATTCGGCAGGGGGCTAACGGTTAGCAATCAGCCCCAGCATTTT. Full variable domain (rest looked up from reference TRBV19 and TRBJ1-5): DGGITQSPKYLFRKEGQNVTLSCEQNLNHDAMYWYRQDPGQGLRLIYYSQIVNDFQKGDIAEGYSVSREKKESFPLTVTSAQKNPTAFYLCASSIGFGRGLTVSNQPQHFGDGTRLSIL.

CDR3 residues: CASSMPLTSGVYNEQFF. CDR3 sequence (DNA): TGTGCCAGTAGTATGCCCCTAACTAGCGGGGTCTACAATGAGCAGTTCTTC. V and J are TRBV19 and TRBJ2-1; 10 nucleotides agree with TRBD2. The V and J ends lost 3 bases and 3 bases, in that order; junction bases with no gene match: 8. Germline V gene data show CDR1 as LNHDA and CDR2 as SQIVND (reference sequence). There are 17 residues in the CDR3.

This rearrangement joins TRBV5-1 to TRBJ2-3, with 13 bases lining up with TRBD2. In germline, CDR1 is SGHRS, CDR2 YFSETQ. This CDR3 is 15 amino acids long. V was clipped by 3 bases and J by 4 bases; unmatched bases: 2. The CDR3, as DNA: TGCGCCAGCAGCTCCGGACTAGCGGGGGCAGATACGCAGTATTTT. Its protein is CASSSGLAGADTQYF.

The chain recombines TRBV30 with TRBJ2-7; 7 positions agree with TRBD1. The germline V gene encodes CDR1 GTSNPN and CDR2 SVGIG (reference sequence). Trimming removed 4 bases from V and 2 bases from J; junction bases left unmatched: 14. The CDR3 is 16 residues long. CDR3 sequence (DNA): TGTGCCTGGAAAACTAGACCCGGGACAGTAGCCTACGAGCAGTACTTC. This codes for CAWKTRPGTVAYEQYF.

The chain employs TRBV6-1 and TRBJ1-2, with TRBD1 identical over 9 bases. Germline CDR1 is MNHNS and CDR2 is SASEGT. The CDR3 runs 16 residues. Germline trimming cut 1 base from V and 5 bases from J; bases unmatched to any gene: 8. The CDR3 DNA reads TGTGCCAGCAGTGAAGGGACAGGGGCTTCGGGGTATGGCTACACCTTC. This codes for CASSEGTGASGYGYTF.

This clone was seen just once. The chain couples TRBV2 to TRBJ2-2, with 7 nucleotides matching TRBD1. This CDR3 is built from 15 residues. Germline V CDR1 and CDR2: SNHLY, FYNNEI. V lost 6 bases, J lost 6 bases, and 10 bases stayed unmatched. CDR3 DNA sequence: TGTGCCAGCAGCATCAAGGTCCAGGGGGCCGGGGAGCTGTTTTTT. Its protein is CASSIKVQGAGELFF.

This sequence joins TRBV5-1 and TRBJ1-1; D is possibly TRBD1 (5 bases). Between the trimmed V and J ends, which lost 1 base and 6 bases, there was a span of 13 bases. Looked up from germline, CDR1 is SGHRS and CDR2 is YFSETQ. The CDR3 length is 14 residues. The CDR3 sequence is CASSLRRGAAEAFF. CDR3 in DNA: TGCGCCAGCAGCTTGAGGCGGGGCGCAGCTGAAGCTTTCTTT.

This clone was recorded only once. The chain recombines TRBV27 with TRBJ1-2; 9 bases agree with TRBD1. The CDR3 is made up of 16 amino acids. J lost 7 bases, V lost 6 bases, and 15 bases had no gene match. CDR1 is MNHEY and CDR2 is SMNVEV in the germline V gene (reference sequence). CDR3 coding DNA: TGTGCCAGCAGAGACCATGGACAGGGGACGAGAGGTGGCTACACCTTC. Its protein product is CASRDHGQGTRGGYTF.

This chain joins TRBV28 and TRBJ2-7; possibly TRBD1 for D (5 bases). Trimming took 7 bases from V and 4 from J, leaving 26 bases between them. This CDR3 comprises 17 residues. CDR1 is MDHEN and CDR2 is SYDVKM in the germline V gene. The CDR3 nucleotides read TGTGCCAGCATCAGGGATGCCGGAGCTGGAGTAATATACGAGCAGTACTTC. Its translation: CASIRDAGAGVIYEQYF.